Following are 11 T cell receptor beta chains from one sample sequenced in a study of T-cell memory formation after mild COVID-19. TCRdb re-analysed the 5' RACE reads in MiXCR, keeping a single row per CDR3 protein. Among 150,000 to 200,000 distinct CDR3 sequences listed, around a third were seen once. Input material: PBMCs or a T cell subset sorted from them (not recorded which). These receptors were taken from an adult woman who had mild COVID-19 (a few samples of this study predate the infection). Cell type and time point are not known.

The J gene is TRBJ1-2, the V gene TRBV20-1; D gene uncertain. Germline loops: CDR1 DFQATT, CDR2 SNEGSKA (reference sequence). This CDR3 spans 13 amino acids. Trimming took off 0 bases at V and 5 bases at J, with 10 bases between the two ends. The CDR3 sequence: CSARDPWTYGYTF. CDR3 nucleotides: TGCAGTGCTAGAGACCCTTGGACTTATGGCTACACCTTC.

This clonotype has a handful of counts. The V and J genes are TRBV9 and TRBJ2-7; weak D call: TRBD2 (6 bases). V was trimmed by 7 bases and J by 6 bases, leaving 23 bases between them. This CDR3 is built from 15 residues. The germline V gene has CDR1 SGDLS and CDR2 YYNGEE. CDR3 region: CASSGLQEGHIEQYF. The CDR3, as DNA: TGTGCCAGCTCCGGTTTGCAGGAGGGCCACATCGAGCAGTACTTC.

This clonotype has more than one count but fewer than ten. The rearrangement joins TRBV4-1 to TRBJ2-1, with D perhaps matching TRBD2 (5 bases). This CDR3 has 15 residues. The ends were cut back, 3 bases at V and 6 bases at J, with 15 bases in the middle. From germline, CDR1 is MGHRA and CDR2 YSYEKL. The CDR3, as DNA: TGCGCCAGCAGCCAGCTCCATGGACTGGGCAATGAGCAGTTCTTC. Its translation: CASSQLHGLGNEQFF.

The chain recombines TRBV6-2 or TRBV6-3 with TRBJ2-3; TRBD2 agrees at 13 bases. V trimming: 7 bases; J trimming: 5 bases; junction bases outside the gene matches: 9. CDR1 and CDR2 (germline): MNHEY, SVGEGT. The CDR3 runs to 16 residues. The CDR3 loop is CASNKGLAGVGDTQYF. Written as DNA, the CDR3 is TGTGCCAGCAACAAAGGACTAGCGGGAGTTGGAGATACGCAGTATTTT.

This clonotype was seen only a few times. V usage is TRBV6-2 or TRBV6-3 and J usage is TRBJ2-3, with 8 bases aligning to TRBD2. Trimming removed 6 bases from V and 2 bases from J; junction bases left unmatched: 13. This CDR3 comprises 17 residues. CDR1 and CDR2 from the germline V gene are MNHEY and SVGEGT. The CDR3 nucleotides read TGTGCCAGCAGCCGGGAGGGTCAAGCGGGGGCCACAGATACGCAGTATTTT. Protein sequence: CASSREGQAGATDTQYF.

The rearrangement links TRBV7-2 to TRBJ2-3; D may be TRBD2 (6 bases). CDR3 length: 14 residues. Deletions cut 4 bases from V and 1 base from J, with 9 bases between. Germline CDR1 and CDR2: SGHTA and FQGNSA. The CDR3 DNA sequence: TGTGCCAGCAGCTATTCGGGGGGCACAGATACGCAGTATTTT. It is translated as CASSYSGGTDTQYF.

This clonotype was counted a few times. The J gene is TRBJ2-5, the V gene TRBV7-2; TRBD2 aligns across 8 bases. Trimming at V came to 5 bases and at J to 5 bases, leaving 10 bases not matched to a gene. The CDR3 runs to 15 residues. The germline gives CDR1 SGHTA, CDR2 FQGNSA. CDR3 in DNA: TGTGCCAGCAGCACCCAGCGGGAGTATGGCGAGACCCAGTACTTC. Its protein is CASSTQREYGETQYF.

This clonotype was detected a few times. The V gene is TRBV5-1, the J gene TRBJ2-3; 8 nucleotides agree with TRBD2. From germline, CDR1 is SGHRS and CDR2 YFSETQ. V gave up 9 bases and J gave up 0 bases; unmatched junction bases: 9. CDR3 length: 15 amino acids. The chain's CDR3 is CATPRGLDSTDTQYF. DNA of the CDR3: TGCGCCACCCCGAGGGGACTAGACAGCACAGATACGCAGTATTTT.

This clonotype has only one observation. J is TRBJ2-1 and V is TRBV5-1, with 7 nucleotides matching TRBD1. The germline CDR1 and CDR2 sequences are SGHRS and YFSETQ. The length of the CDR3 is 15 residues. The V and J ends lost 4 bases and 3 bases, in that order; junction bases with no gene match: 7. This chain's CDR3 is CASSTFRDSYNEQFF. CDR3 nucleotide sequence: TGCGCCAGCAGCACTTTCCGGGACAGCTACAATGAGCAGTTCTTC. Supplemented by reference TRBV5-1 and TRBJ2-1, the full variable domain reads KAGVTQTPRYLIKTRGQQVTLSCSPISGHRSVSWYQQTPGQGLQFLFEYFSETQRNKGNFPGRFSGRQFSNSRSEMNVSTLELGDSALYLCASSTFRDSYNEQFFGPGTRLTVL.

V is TRBV5-1 and J is TRBJ2-7, with 8 bases lining up with TRBD1. Germline CDR1 reads SGHRS; CDR2 reads YFSETQ. CDR3 length equals 14 residues. The V segment lost 4 bases and the J segment 4 bases; nucleotides outside the gene matches: 7. CDR3 sequence (DNA): TGCGCCAGCAGCCGGACAGGGATGAGGTACGAGCAGTACTTC. Its protein is CASSRTGMRYEQYF. Filled out from reference TRBV5-1 and TRBJ2-7, the complete variable domain reads KAGVTQTPRYLIKTRGQQVTLSCSPISGHRSVSWYQQTPGQGLQFLFEYFSETQRNKGNFPGRFSGRQFSNSRSEMNVSTLELGDSALYLCASSRTGMRYEQYFGPGTRLTVT.

CDR3 nucleotides: TGTGCCACCACCGAGGGTAGTAGCCCTAGCACAGATACGCAGTATTTT. The encoded protein is CATTEGSSPSTDTQYF. V is TRBV15 and J is TRBJ2-3; tentative D call: TRBD2 (5 bases). Germline values: CDR1 LNHNV, CDR2 YYDKDF (reference sequence). Trimming removed 7 bases at V and 0 bases at J, with 17 bases between. CDR3 length: 16 amino acids.